The next 24 T cell receptor beta chains were all read from a single sample in a study of OX40 agonist ivuxolimab in advanced cancers. Generated by immunoSEQ multiplex PCR, the TCRdb table keeps only in-frame clones and is missing some. Here the sample spans about 36,000 clones, about 88% being singletons. The sequencing here drew on CD4+ or CD8+ T cells sorted from blood, taken in a trial of the OX40 agonist ivuxolimab. These receptors came from an adult with an advanced solid tumor such as melanoma, head and neck, liver or kidney cancer.

The J gene is TRBJ1-5, the V gene TRBV6-1; D call uncertain. The CDR3 runs 15 residues. Looked up from germline, CDR1 is MNHNS and CDR2 is SASEGT. Trimming stripped 1 base from V and 6 bases from J, with 13 bases between. The CDR3 spells CASSEGRVGGQPQHF. CDR3 coding DNA: TGTGCCAGCAGTGAAGGGCGGGTAGGAGGTCAGCCCCAGCATTTT.

The V gene is TRBV7-2, the J gene TRBJ2-3, with 11 bases fitting TRBD2. CDR1 is SGHTA, CDR2 FQGNSA, per germline. Losses at the gene ends were 5 bases for V and 2 bases for J; bases not matched to a gene: 9. The CDR3 extends over 17 amino acids. The CDR3 region has the DNA TGTGCCAGCAGCCTAACTAGCGGGGGATCGCCCACAGATACGCAGTATTTT. Protein sequence: CASSLTSGGSPTDTQYF.

The V and J genes are TRBV7-9 and TRBJ2-3; D gene unclear. This CDR3 has 14 residues. The germline V gene encodes CDR1 SEHNR and CDR2 FQNEAQ (reference sequence). Trimming pared 3 bases from V and 5 bases from J, leaving 12 bases between. CDR3 nucleotide sequence: TGTGCCAGCAGCTTCTCTCGATGGGGAGATACGCAGTATTTT. Protein product: CASSFSRWGDTQYF.

This clone has a single count. The J gene is TRBJ1-1, the V gene TRBV2, with a weak D call TRBD1 (6 bases). The V end lost 9 bases, the J end lost 4 bases, and 15 bases lay between the germline ends. CDR1 and CDR2 from the germline V gene are SNHLY and FYNNEI. The CDR3 length is 13 residues. The CDR3 loop is CARRGGGGTEAFF. In nucleotides, the CDR3 is TGTGCCAGAAGGGGGGGAGGGGGCACTGAAGCTTTCTTT.

This clone showed up just a few times. The rearrangement uses TRBV28 and TRBJ2-6; 9 bases map to TRBD1. V lost 4 bases and J lost 2; bases outside the gene matches: 6. Germline lookup yields CDR1 MDHEN and CDR2 SYDVKM. This CDR3 spans 17 amino acids. The CDR3 DNA follows: TGTGCCAGCAGTTCGACAGGGGGATCCACTGGGGCCAACGTCCTGACTTTC. Protein product: CASSSTGGSTGANVLTF.

This chain connects TRBV5-1 to TRBJ2-2; 8 nucleotides agree with TRBD2. Germline lookup yields CDR1 SGHRS and CDR2 YFSETQ. The CDR3 is 15 amino acids. J was trimmed by 3 bases and V by 1 base; bases with no gene match: 2. CDR3 sequence: CASSLTSGHTGELFF. Here the CDR3 DNA reads TGCGCCAGCAGCTTGACTAGCGGTCACACCGGGGAGCTGTTTTTT.

This clone occurred once. The J gene is TRBJ2-1, the V gene TRBV9; D is possibly TRBD1 (6 bases). V lost 2 bases, J lost 7 bases, and 16 bases lay in between. The length of the CDR3 is 15 residues. Germline CDR1 and CDR2: SGDLS and YYNGEE. The DNA for the CDR3 is TGTGCCAGCAGCGTGGCGGACAGAAGAGGAAATGAGCAGTTCTTC. It codes for CASSVADRRGNEQFF.

The genes are TRBV6-1 and TRBJ1-2; D call uncertain. The CDR3 has 13 amino acids. The germline V gene encodes CDR1 MNHNS and CDR2 SASEGT. V was shortened by 6 bases and J by 1 base, with 9 bases between the two germline ends. CDR3 coding DNA: TGTGCCAGCAGGGACGGCAGTAACTATGGCTACACCTTC. Its translation is CASRDGSNYGYTF.

The genes are TRBV7-2 and TRBJ1-5; 8 bases fit TRBD1. CDR1 and CDR2 (germline): SGHTA, FQGNSA. Trimming removed 0 bases from V and 4 bases from J; junction bases left unmatched: 2. The CDR3 sequence is 15 residues long. CDR3 region: CASSLAGQGNQPQHF. DNA of the CDR3: TGTGCCAGCAGCTTAGCCGGACAGGGAAATCAGCCCCAGCATTTT.

In its sample, this clone was seen a few times. This chain connects TRBV6-1 to TRBJ1-4; the D gene is possibly TRBD1 (6 bases). CDR3 size: 13 residues. With 6 bases removed from V and 5 bases from J, the gap between germline ends came to 10 bases. Per germline, CDR1 MNHNS and CDR2 SASEGT. This chain's CDR3 is CASRTGNNEKLFF. Here the CDR3 DNA reads TGTGCCAGCAGAACAGGGAACAATGAAAAACTGTTTTTT.

The chain couples TRBV18 to TRBJ1-1, with D possibly being TRBD1 (5 bases). V dropped 3 bases and J dropped 1 base, with 9 bases sitting between them. Germline values: CDR1 KGHSH, CDR2 LQKENI. This CDR3 is 14 amino acids long. The CDR3 loop is CASSPKTANTEAFF. CDR3 nucleotide sequence: TGTGCCAGCTCACCCAAGACAGCGAACACTGAAGCTTTCTTT.

This sequence joins TRBV5-6 and TRBJ2-3; D tentatively fits TRBD1 or TRBD2 (6 bases each). The V gene lost 2 bases and the J gene lost 3 bases, with 13 bases spanning the gap. The CDR3 spans 15 residues. Germline V gene sequence: CDR1 SGHDT, CDR2 YYEEEE. In DNA form, the CDR3 reads TGTGCCAGCAGCTTCGGGGGCGGGTTTACAGATACGCAGTATTTT. Encoded protein: CASSFGGGFTDTQYF.

The chain has TRBV4-2 and TRBJ1-1; the D gene is possibly TRBD1 (5 bases). V shed 1 base and J shed 0 bases, with 9 bases lying between them. The CDR3 consists of 15 residues. The germline V gene encodes CDR1 LGHNA and CDR2 YNFKEQ. CDR3: CASSQAQGLNTEAFF. CDR3 DNA: TGTGCCAGCAGCCAAGCTCAGGGCCTGAACACTGAAGCTTTCTTT.

The rearrangement joins TRBV15 to TRBJ1-2; D remains unclear. Trimming stripped 3 bases from V and 11 bases from J, with 16 bases between. The CDR3 has 13 residues. CDR1 and CDR2 (germline): LNHNV, YYDKDF (reference sequence). CDR3 protein: CATSRRSPPLYTF. CDR3 nucleotides: TGTGCCACCAGCAGGCGGTCCCCACCATTGTACACCTTC. The entire variable domain, with the rest obtained from reference TRBV15 and TRBJ1-2, is as follows: DAMVIQNPRYQVTQFGKPVTLSCSQTLNHNVMYWYQQKSSQAPKLLFHYYDKDFNNEADTPDNFQSRRPNTSFCFLDIRSPGLGDTAMYLCATSRRSPPLYTFGSGTRLTVV.

This clone was found once. The chain couples TRBV29-1 to TRBJ2-3, with D maybe TRBD1 (5 bases). Germline CDR1 reads SQVTM; CDR2 reads ANQGSEA. The CDR3 contains 14 residues. V lost 3 bases, J lost 6 bases, and 16 bases lay in between. Written as DNA, the CDR3 is TGCAGCGTTGAGCGTTGGGCAGGGTCGGATACGCAGTATTTT. Its protein product is CSVERWAGSDTQYF.

V is TRBV11-2 and J is TRBJ2-2; D might be TRBD1 (5 bases). V was clipped by 2 bases and J by 4 bases, with 11 bases between them. This CDR3 has 15 amino acids. Germline V lookup: CDR1 SGHAT, CDR2 FQNNGV. The CDR3: CASSLLPGPTGELFF. CDR3 in DNA: TGTGCCAGCAGCTTATTGCCAGGGCCCACCGGGGAGCTGTTTTTT. Full variable domain (remainder filled in from reference TRBV11-2 and TRBJ2-2): EAGVAQSPRYKIIEKRQSVAFWCNPISGHATLYWYQQILGQGPKLLIQFQNNGVVDDSQLPKDRFSAERLKGVDSTLKIQPAKLEDSAVYLCASSLLPGPTGELFFGEGSRLTVL.

The chain recombines TRBV20-1 with TRBJ2-5; TRBD2 aligns across 7 bases. Per the germline V gene, CDR1 is DFQATT and CDR2 is SNEGSKA (reference sequence). The CDR3 sequence is 11 residues long. Unmatched junction bases numbered 4, after V lost 7 bases and J lost 5 bases. CDR3 amino acids: CSGAGVETQYF. CDR3 nucleotide sequence: TGCAGTGGCGCGGGGGTGGAGACCCAGTACTTC.

The chain links TRBV11-2 to TRBJ1-4; possibly TRBD1 for D (5 bases). V was pared by 5 bases and J by 8 bases, with 18 bases between. Germline CDR1 SGHAT, CDR2 FQNNGV. The CDR3 is made up of 15 amino acids. CDR3 in amino acids: CASSPTGGVGEKLFF. The CDR3 nucleotides read TGTGCCAGCAGCCCCACGGGGGGGGTAGGAGAAAAACTGTTTTTT.

J is TRBJ2-3 and V is TRBV6-5; 9 nucleotides align to TRBD1. This CDR3 spans 16 amino acids. V was clipped by 1 base and J by 2 bases; unmatched bases: 4. Germline loops: CDR1 MNHEY, CDR2 SVGAGI. In DNA form, the CDR3 reads TGTGCCAGCAGTTACTTTGGGACAGGGATCACAGATACGCAGTATTTT. Translated: CASSYFGTGITDTQYF.

The rearrangement joins TRBV11-2 to TRBJ2-3, with TRBD2 identical over 9 bases. The CDR3 extends over 13 amino acids. V lost 7 bases and J lost 2; bases outside the gene matches: 1. The germline V gene encodes CDR1 SGHAT and CDR2 FQNNGV. CDR3 residues: CASKRGATDTQYF. The CDR3 DNA is TGTGCCAGCAAGCGGGGGGCCACAGATACGCAGTATTTT.

This chain uses TRBV7-8 with TRBJ2-5; TRBD2 might be the D (6 bases). The V end lost 0 bases, the J end lost 3 bases, and 17 bases lay between the germline ends. Germline V gene sequence: CDR1 SGHVS, CDR2 FQNEAQ. The CDR3 extends over 17 amino acids. The CDR3 sequence: CASSLARDWRIEETQYF. The CDR3 region has the DNA TGTGCCAGCAGCTTAGCCCGGGACTGGAGAATAGAAGAGACCCAGTACTTC.

This sequence joins TRBV19 and TRBJ2-4, with TRBD2 matching 14 bases. Germline assignment: CDR1 LNHDA and CDR2 SQIVND (reference sequence). The ends lost 5 bases at V and 0 bases at J; junction bases unmatched: 9. CDR3 length: 19 residues. Here the CDR3 reads CASSGRLAGGPVAKNIQYF. Here the CDR3 DNA reads TGTGCCAGTAGTGGACGACTAGCGGGAGGGCCGGTAGCCAAAAACATTCAGTACTTC.

The V and J genes are TRBV28 and TRBJ1-6, with TRBD1 identical over 12 bases. The CDR3 is 16 residues long. Trimming took 2 bases from V and 7 from J; bases not matched to a gene: 3. Germline V gene lookup returns CDR1 MDHEN and CDR2 SYDVKM. CDR3 DNA: TGTGCCAGCAGTTTACGGGACAGGGGGCGAAATTCACCCCTCCACTTT. Residues: CASSLRDRGRNSPLHF.

This CDR3 reads CASSPFYIESGETQYF. The CDR3 DNA sequence: TGTGCCAGCAGCCCGTTCTACATCGAGTCCGGGGAGACCCAGTACTTC. This chain joins TRBV11-2 and TRBJ2-5; D is undetermined. CDR3 length: 16 amino acids. Germline CDR1 and CDR2: SGHAT and FQNNGV. The V and J ends lost 5 bases and 5 bases respectively, with 21 bases between them. The full variable domain, rest sourced from reference TRBV11-2 and TRBJ2-5, is EAGVAQSPRYKIIEKRQSVAFWCNPISGHATLYWYQQILGQGPKLLIQFQNNGVVDDSQLPKDRFSAERLKGVDSTLKIQPAKLEDSAVYLCASSPFYIESGETQYFGPGTRLLVL.